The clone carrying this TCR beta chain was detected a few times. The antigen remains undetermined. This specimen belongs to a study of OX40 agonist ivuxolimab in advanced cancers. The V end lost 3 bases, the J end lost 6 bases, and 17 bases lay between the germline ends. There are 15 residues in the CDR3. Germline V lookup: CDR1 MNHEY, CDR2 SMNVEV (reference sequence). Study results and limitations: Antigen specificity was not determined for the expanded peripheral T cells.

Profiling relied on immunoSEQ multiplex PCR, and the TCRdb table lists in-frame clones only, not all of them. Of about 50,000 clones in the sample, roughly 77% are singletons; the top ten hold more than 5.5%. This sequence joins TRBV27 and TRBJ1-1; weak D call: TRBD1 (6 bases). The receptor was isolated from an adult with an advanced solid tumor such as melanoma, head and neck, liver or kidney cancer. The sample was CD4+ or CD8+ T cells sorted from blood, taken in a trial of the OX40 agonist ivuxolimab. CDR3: CASSFRPGVEAEAFF. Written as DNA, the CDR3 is TGTGCCAGCAGTTTTAGGCCAGGGGTCGAGGCTGAAGCTTTCTTT.